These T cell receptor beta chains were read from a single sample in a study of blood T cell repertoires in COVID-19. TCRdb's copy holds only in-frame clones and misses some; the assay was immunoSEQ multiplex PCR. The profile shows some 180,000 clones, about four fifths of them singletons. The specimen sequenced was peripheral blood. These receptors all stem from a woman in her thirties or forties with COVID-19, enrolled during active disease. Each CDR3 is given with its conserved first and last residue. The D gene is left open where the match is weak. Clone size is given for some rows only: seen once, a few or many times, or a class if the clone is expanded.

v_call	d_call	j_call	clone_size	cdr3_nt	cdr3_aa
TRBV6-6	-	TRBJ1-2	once	TGTGCCAGCAATAGGCAGGACTATGGCTACACCTTC	CASNRQDYGYTF
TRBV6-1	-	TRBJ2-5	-	TGTGCCAGCAGTGAAACCTGGGGGGTTCTAGAGACCCAGTACTTC	CASSETWGVLETQYF
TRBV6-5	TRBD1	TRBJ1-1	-	TGTGCCAGCAGTTACCGTTTCGGACAGGGACCCCCTGAAGCTTTCTTT	CASSYRFGQGPPEAFF
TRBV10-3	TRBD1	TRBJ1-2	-	TGTGCCATCAGTGAAACAGGGGGGAACTATGGCTACACCTTC	CAISETGGNYGYTF
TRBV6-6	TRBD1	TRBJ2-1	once	TGTGCCAGCAAAGAGGGACAGCGATACAATGAGCAGTTCTTC	CASKEGQRYNEQFF
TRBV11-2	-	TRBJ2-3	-	TGTGCCAGCAGCTTAGACGCCGGGAGACGTTGGGATACGCAGTATTTT	CASSLDAGRRWDTQYF
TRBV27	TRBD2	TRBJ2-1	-	TGTGCCAGCAGTCCGCCTAGCGGCGCCTACAATGAGCAGTTCTTC	CASSPPSGAYNEQFF
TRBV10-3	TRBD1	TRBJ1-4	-	TGTGCCATTAGCTCGGGACAGAATAATGAAAAACTGTTTTTT	CAISSGQNNEKLFF
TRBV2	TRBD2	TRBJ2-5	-	TGTGCCAGCAGTGTTAGTACTAGCGGGAGTGGGACCCAGTACTTC	CASSVSTSGSGTQYF
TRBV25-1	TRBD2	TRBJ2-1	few	TGTGCCAGCTTAAACGCGGGGGGGCAGTTCTTC	CASLNAGGQFF
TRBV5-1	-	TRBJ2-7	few	TGCGCCAGCAGCTTGCTACCCGGGGGTGAGCAGTACTTC	CASSLLPGGEQYF
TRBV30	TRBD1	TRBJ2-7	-	TGTGCCTGGGGACAGGGGGACGAGCAGTACTTC	CAWGQGDEQYF
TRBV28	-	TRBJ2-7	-	TGTGCCAGCAGTTTACCCCGGAGGCGCTACGAGCAGTACTTC	CASSLPRRRYEQYF
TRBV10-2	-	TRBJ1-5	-	TGCGCCAGCAGTGGTGAGGGTCCACACAATCAGCCCCAGCATTTT	CASSGEGPHNQPQHF
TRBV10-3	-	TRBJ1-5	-	TGTGCCATCAGTGAGTCGGAGGCCAATGGGCCCCAGCATTTT	CAISESEANGPQHF
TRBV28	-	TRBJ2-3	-	TGTGCCAGCAGCTTGGGGGGGCTTCGCACAGATACGCAGTATTTT	CASSLGGLRTDTQYF
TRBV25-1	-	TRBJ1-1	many	TGTGCCAGCAGTGAGTCGGGGAAGGAAAACACTGAAGCTTTCTTT	CASSESGKENTEAFF
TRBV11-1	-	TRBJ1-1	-	TGTGCCAGCGGGCGGAACACTGAAGCTTTCTTT	CASGRNTEAFF
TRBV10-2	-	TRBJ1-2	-	TGCGCCAGCAGTATAATTTCAGGGGCAAACTATGGCTACACCTTC	CASSIISGANYGYTF
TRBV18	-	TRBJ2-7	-	TGTGCCAGCTCACCGTCGACAGGAAGCTCCTACGAGCAGTACTTC	CASSPSTGSSYEQYF
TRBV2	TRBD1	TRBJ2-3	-	TGTGCCAGCAGGTCAACAGGGGGCCTCACAGATACGCAGTATTTT	CASRSTGGLTDTQYF
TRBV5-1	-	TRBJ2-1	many	TGCGCCAGCAGGGAGGGCGGACACAATGAGCAGTTCTTC	CASREGGHNEQFF
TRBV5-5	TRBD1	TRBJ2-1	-	TGTGCCAGCAACAGGGGATCCTCCTACAATGAGCAGTTCTTC	CASNRGSSYNEQFF
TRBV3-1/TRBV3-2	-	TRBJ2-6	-	TGTGCCAGCAGCCCACTCTATCCCACAGGGTCCAGAGGTGGGGCCAACGTCCTGACTTTC	CASSPLYPTGSRGGANVLTF
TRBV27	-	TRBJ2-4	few	TGTGCCAGCAGTTTAGGAGGGGGCCACGGAAACATTCAGTACTTC	CASSLGGGHGNIQYF
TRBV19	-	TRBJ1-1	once	TGTGCCAGTAGTATCGGCAGGCTTGAAGCTTTCTTT	CASSIGRLEAFF
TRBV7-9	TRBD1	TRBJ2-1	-	TGTGCCAGCAGGGATTGGAAAAGGCTAGACAGGGGGAAGATGAATGAGCAGTTCTTC	CASRDWKRLDRGKMNEQFF
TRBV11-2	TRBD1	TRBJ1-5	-	TGTGCCAGCGGAGCAGGGGGCTTCAATCAGCCCCAGCATTTT	CASGAGGFNQPQHF
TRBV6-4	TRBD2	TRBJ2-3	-	TGTGCCAGCAGTGTGAGTAGCGGGGGGGCCGGAGATACGCAGTATTTT	CASSVSSGGAGDTQYF
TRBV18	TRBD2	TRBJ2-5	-	TGTGCCAGCTCACCTCGGAGTAGCGGGACGAGTATTCAAGAGACCCAGTACTTC	CASSPRSSGTSIQETQYF
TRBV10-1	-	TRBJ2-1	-	TGCGCCAGCGGGGGGACTTACAATGAGCAGTTCTTC	CASGGTYNEQFF
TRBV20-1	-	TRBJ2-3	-	TGCAGTGCTAGTCTAGTACGGGGGGCTCGGGATACGCAGTATTTT	CSASLVRGARDTQYF
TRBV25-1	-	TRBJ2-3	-	TGTGCCAGCAGGCCCGCGCGCACAGATACGCAGTATTTT	CASRPARTDTQYF
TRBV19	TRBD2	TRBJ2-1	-	TGTGCCAGTAGCCTCGCCTCCCGGACTAGCGGGAGTAATGAGCAGTTCTTC	CASSLASRTSGSNEQFF
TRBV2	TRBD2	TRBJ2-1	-	TGTGCCAGCAGTGCTCCCTTTGGGAGGGCTGGCCACAATGAGCAGTTCTTC	CASSAPFGRAGHNEQFF
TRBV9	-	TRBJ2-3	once	TGTGCCAGCAGCGTATACTTCGAGATGGGCACAGATACGCAGTATTTT	CASSVYFEMGTDTQYF
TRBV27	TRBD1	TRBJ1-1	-	TGTGCCAGCAGTTTATCACAGGGGGCCGCTGAAGCTTTCTTT	CASSLSQGAAEAFF
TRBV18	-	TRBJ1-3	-	TGTGCCAGCTCACGAGCCGGAAGGGGTTCTGGAAACACCATATATTTT	CASSRAGRGSGNTIYF
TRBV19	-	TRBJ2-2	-	TGTGCCAGTAGTCCCGGGGGGCGGGCCGGGGAGCTGTTTTTT	CASSPGGRAGELFF
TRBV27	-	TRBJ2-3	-	TGTGCCAGCAGTCCCGTGGGGGCACCCACAGATACGCAGTATTTT	CASSPVGAPTDTQYF
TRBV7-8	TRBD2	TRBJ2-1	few	TGTGCCAGCAGCTTAGTAGGTCTAGCGGTGCACGGTGAGCAGTTCTTC	CASSLVGLAVHGEQFF
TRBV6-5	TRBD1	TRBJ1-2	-	TGTGCCAGCAGTTACACGGGACAGGGGTCCCGTAACACCTTC	CASSYTGQGSRNTF
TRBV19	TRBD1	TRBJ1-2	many	TGTGCCAGTAGCCCGGGACAGGGGGCTGGTGGCTACACCTTC	CASSPGQGAGGYTF
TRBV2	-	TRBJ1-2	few	TGTGCCAGCAGTGAAGGGCAGCCGGGCTATGGCTACACCTTC	CASSEGQPGYGYTF
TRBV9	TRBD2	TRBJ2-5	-	TGTGCCAGCAGCGGATCCGGACTAGAGGCGGAGACCCAGTACTTC	CASSGSGLEAETQYF
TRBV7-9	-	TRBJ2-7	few	TGTGCCAGCAGCCCTTCGGGGACTTCTATCGGTGTCGAGCAGTACTTC	CASSPSGTSIGVEQYF
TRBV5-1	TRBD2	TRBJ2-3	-	TGCGCCAGCAGCGGAGGGACTAGCGGAGCAGATACGCAGTATTTT	CASSGGTSGADTQYF
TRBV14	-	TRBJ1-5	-	TGTGCCAGCAGCCAAGGTTCTGGGGGCGCAGGGGCCCAGCATTTT	CASSQGSGGAGAQHF
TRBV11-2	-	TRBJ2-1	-	TGTGCCAGCAGCTACGGACAGTTACCCGACAATGAGCAGTTCTTC	CASSYGQLPDNEQFF
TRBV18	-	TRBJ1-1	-	TGTGCCAGCTCACAAACCAGGATGAACACTGAAGCTTTCTTT	CASSQTRMNTEAFF
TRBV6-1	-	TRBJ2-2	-	TGTGCCAGCAGTGAAGCCGGGGGACGGAACACCGGGGAGCTGTTTTTT	CASSEAGGRNTGELFF
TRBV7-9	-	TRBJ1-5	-	TGTGCCAGCAGCTTGGACGGGGGGCAGCCCCAGCATTTT	CASSLDGGQPQHF
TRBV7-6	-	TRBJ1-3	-	TGTGCCAGCAGCTTAGTTTATCAGGGGCACTCTGGAAACACCATATATTTT	CASSLVYQGHSGNTIYF
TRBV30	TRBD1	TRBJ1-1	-	TGTGCCTGCCAAAAGGGGGCGAACACTGAAGCTTTCTTT	CACQKGANTEAFF